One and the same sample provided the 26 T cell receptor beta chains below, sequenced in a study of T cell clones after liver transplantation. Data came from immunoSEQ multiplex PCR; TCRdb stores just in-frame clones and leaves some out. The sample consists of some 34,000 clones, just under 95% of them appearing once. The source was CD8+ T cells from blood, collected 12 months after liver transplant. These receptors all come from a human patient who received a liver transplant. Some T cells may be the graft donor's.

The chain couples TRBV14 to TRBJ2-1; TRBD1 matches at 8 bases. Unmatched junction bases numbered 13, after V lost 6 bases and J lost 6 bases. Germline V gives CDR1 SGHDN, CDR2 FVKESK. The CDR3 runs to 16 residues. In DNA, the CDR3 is TGTGCCAGCAGACAAACCCTCGGACAGGGATCCAATGAGCAGTTCTTC. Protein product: CASRQTLGQGSNEQFF.

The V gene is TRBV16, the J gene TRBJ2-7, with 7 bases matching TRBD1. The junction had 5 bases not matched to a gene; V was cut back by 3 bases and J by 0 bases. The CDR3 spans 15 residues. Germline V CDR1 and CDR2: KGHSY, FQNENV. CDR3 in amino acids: CASSQLRDSSYEQYF. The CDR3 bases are TGTGCCAGCAGCCAGCTCCGGGACAGCTCCTACGAGCAGTACTTC.

CDR3 bases: TGCGCCAGCAGCTCACACGAACAGGGAAGGTATGGCTACACCTTC. Protein: CASSSHEQGRYGYTF. The J gene is TRBJ1-2, the V gene TRBV5-1; perhaps TRBD1 as D (6 bases). The CDR3 extends over 15 amino acids. V was trimmed by 3 bases and J by 5 bases, leaving 17 bases between them. The germline V gene has CDR1 SGHRS and CDR2 YFSETQ.

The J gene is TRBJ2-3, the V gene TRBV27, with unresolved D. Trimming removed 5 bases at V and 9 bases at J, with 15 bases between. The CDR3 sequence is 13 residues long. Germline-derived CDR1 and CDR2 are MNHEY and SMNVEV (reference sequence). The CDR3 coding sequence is TGTGCCAGCAGTCCCACCAGCCACGGCACGCAGTATTTT. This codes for CASSPTSHGTQYF.

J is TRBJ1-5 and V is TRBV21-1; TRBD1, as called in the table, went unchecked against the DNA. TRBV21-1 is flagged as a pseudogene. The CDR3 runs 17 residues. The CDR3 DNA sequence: TGTGCCAGCAGCAAAATGTCAGGTCGCCCTTCCACTCAGCCCCAGCATTTT. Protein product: CASSKMSGRPSTQPQHF.

The chain's CDR3 is CASSFISYEQYF. In DNA form, the CDR3 reads TGTGCCAGCAGCTTTATATCCTACGAGCAGTACTTC. The chain joins TRBV11-2 to TRBJ2-7; the D is unclear. The CDR3 is 12 amino acids. CDR1 SGHAT and CDR2 FQNNGV come from the germline V gene. Deletions cut 3 bases from V and 1 base from J, with 4 bases between.

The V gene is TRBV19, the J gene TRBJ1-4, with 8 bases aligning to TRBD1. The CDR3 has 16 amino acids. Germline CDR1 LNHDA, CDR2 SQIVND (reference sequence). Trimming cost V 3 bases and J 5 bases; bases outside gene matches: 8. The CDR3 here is CASSIGYRGINEKLFF. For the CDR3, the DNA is TGTGCCAGTAGTATTGGGTACAGGGGGATCAATGAAAAACTGTTTTTT.

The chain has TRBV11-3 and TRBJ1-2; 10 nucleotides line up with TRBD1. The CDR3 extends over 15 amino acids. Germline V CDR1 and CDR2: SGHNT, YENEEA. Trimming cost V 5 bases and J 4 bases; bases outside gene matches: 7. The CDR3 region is CASSPGTGAGYGYTF. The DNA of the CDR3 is TGTGCCAGCAGCCCAGGGACAGGGGCCGGCTATGGCTACACCTTC. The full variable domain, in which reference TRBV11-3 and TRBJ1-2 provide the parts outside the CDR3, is EAGVVQSPRYKIIEKKQPVAFWCNPISGHNTLYWYLQNLGQGPELLIRYENEEAVDDSQLPKDRFSAERLKGVDSTLKIQPAELGDSAVYLCASSPGTGAGYGYTFGSGTRLTVV.

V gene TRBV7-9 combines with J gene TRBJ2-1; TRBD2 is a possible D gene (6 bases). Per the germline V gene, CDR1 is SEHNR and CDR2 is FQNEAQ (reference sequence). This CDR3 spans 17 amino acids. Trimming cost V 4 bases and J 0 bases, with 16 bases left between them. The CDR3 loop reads CASSSPVSGDSYNEQFF. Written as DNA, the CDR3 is TGTGCCAGCAGCTCCCCCGTGTCGGGAGACTCCTACAATGAGCAGTTCTTC.

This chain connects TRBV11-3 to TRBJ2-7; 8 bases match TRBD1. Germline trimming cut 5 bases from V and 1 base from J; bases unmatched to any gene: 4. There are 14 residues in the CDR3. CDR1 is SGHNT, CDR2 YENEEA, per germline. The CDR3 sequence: CASSRQGASYEQYF. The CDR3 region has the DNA TGTGCCAGCAGCAGGCAGGGGGCTTCCTACGAGCAGTACTTC.

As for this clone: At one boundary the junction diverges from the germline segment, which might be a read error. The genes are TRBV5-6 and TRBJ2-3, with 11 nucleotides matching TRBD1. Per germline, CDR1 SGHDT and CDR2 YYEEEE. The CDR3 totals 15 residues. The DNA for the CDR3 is TGTGCCAGCAGTTTGGGACAGGGGGTAGCAGATACGCAGTATTTT. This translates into CASSLGQGVADTQYF.

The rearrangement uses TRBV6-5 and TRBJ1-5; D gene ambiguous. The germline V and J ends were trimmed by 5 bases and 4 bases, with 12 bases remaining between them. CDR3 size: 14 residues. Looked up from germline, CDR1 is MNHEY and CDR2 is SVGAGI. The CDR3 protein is CASSQMVGNQPQHF. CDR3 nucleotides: TGTGCCAGCAGTCAGATGGTAGGAAATCAGCCCCAGCATTTT.

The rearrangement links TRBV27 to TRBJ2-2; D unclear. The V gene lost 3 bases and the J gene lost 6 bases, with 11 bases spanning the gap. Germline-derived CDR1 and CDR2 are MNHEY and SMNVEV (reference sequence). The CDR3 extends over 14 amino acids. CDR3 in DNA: TGTGCCAGCAGTTTCGTCCCCCAAGCCGGGGAGCTGTTTTTT. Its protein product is CASSFVPQAGELFF.

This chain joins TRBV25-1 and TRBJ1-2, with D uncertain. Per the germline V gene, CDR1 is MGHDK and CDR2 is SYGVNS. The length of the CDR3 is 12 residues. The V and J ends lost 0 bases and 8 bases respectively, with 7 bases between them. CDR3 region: CASSEYTEGYTF. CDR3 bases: TGTGCCAGCAGTGAATACACTGAGGGCTACACCTTC.

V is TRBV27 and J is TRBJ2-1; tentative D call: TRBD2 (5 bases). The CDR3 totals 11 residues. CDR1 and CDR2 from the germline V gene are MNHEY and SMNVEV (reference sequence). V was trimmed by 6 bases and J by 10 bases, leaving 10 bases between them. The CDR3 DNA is TGTGCCAGCAGGTCTAGCTCGGAGCAGTTCTTC. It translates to CASRSSSEQFF.

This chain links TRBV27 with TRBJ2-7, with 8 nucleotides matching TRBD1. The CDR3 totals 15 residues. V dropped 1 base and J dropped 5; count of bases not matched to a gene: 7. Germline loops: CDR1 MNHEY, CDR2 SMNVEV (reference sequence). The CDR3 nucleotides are TGTGCCAGCAGTTTATGGTCAGGGGGCATCAACGAGCAGTACTTC. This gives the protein CASSLWSGGINEQYF.

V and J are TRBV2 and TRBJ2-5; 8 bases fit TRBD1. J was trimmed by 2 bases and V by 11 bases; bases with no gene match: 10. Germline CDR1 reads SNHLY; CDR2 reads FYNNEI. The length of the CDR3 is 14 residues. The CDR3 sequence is CARTADREQETQYF. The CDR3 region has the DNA TGTGCCCGTACGGCGGACAGGGAACAAGAGACCCAGTACTTC. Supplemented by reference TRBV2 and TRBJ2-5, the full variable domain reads EPEVTQTPSHQVTQMGQEVILRCVPISNHLYFYWYRQILGQKVEFLVSFYNNEISEKSEIFDDQFSVERPDGSNFTLKIRSTKLEDSAMYFCARTADREQETQYFGPGTRLLVL.

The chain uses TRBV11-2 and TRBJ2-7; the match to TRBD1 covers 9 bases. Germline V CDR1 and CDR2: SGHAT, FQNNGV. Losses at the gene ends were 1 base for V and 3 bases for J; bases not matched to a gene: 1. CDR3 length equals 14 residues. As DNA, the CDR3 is TGTGCCAGCAGCTTAGGACAGGGGGTCTACGAGCAGTACTTC. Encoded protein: CASSLGQGVYEQYF.

The CDR3 here is CARSLLGTGGDGYTF. The CDR3, as DNA: TGTGCCAGAAGCTTGTTAGGGACAGGGGGCGATGGCTACACCTTC. This chain connects TRBV5-3 to TRBJ1-2, with 12 bases fitting TRBD1. TRBV5-3 is identified as an open reading frame with a role that is uncertain. The CDR3 loop spans 15 amino acids. The J segment lost 6 bases and the V segment lost 1 base, leaving 4 bases of the junction unmatched.

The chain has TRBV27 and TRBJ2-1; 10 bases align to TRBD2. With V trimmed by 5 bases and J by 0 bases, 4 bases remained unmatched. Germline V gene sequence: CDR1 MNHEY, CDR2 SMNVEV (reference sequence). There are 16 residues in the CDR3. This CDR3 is CASSMGLAPSYNEQFF. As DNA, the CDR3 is TGTGCCAGCAGTATGGGACTAGCGCCCTCCTACAATGAGCAGTTCTTC.

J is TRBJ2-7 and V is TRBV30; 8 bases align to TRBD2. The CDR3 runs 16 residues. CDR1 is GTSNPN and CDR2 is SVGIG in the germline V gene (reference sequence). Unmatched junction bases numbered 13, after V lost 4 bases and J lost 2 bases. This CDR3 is CAWTLGQAGAPYEQYF. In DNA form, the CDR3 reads TGTGCCTGGACTCTAGGGCAAGCGGGAGCCCCCTACGAGCAGTACTTC.

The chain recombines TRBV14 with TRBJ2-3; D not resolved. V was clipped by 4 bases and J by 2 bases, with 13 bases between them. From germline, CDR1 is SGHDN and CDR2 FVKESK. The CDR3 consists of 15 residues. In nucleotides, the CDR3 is TGTGCCAGCAGCCCCCTTGGCGGTGACACAGATACGCAGTATTTT. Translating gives CASSPLGGDTDTQYF. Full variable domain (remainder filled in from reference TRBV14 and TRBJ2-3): EAGVTQFPSHSVIEKGQTVTLRCDPISGHDNLYWYRRVMGKEIKFLLHFVKESKQDESGMPNNRFLAERTGGTYSTLKVQPAELEDSGVYFCASSPLGGDTDTQYFGPGTRLTVL.

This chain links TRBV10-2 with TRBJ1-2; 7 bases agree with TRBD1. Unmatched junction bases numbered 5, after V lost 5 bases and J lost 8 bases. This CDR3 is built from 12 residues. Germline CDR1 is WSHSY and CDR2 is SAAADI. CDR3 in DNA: TGCGCCAGCAGTTATGACAGGGTGGGCTACACCTTC. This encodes CASSYDRVGYTF.

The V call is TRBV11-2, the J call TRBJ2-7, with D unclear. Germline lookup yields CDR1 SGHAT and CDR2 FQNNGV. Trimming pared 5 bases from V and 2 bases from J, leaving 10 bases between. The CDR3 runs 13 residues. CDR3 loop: CASSQDRAYEQYF. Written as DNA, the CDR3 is TGTGCCAGCAGCCAGGACCGTGCCTACGAGCAGTACTTC.

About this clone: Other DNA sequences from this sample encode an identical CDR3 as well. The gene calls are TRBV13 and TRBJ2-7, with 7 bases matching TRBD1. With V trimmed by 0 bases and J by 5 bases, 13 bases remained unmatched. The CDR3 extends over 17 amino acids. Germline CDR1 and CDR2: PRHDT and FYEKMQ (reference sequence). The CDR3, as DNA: TGTGCCAGCAGCTTAGGGGGTTGGGGTAACCAGGGGGACGAGCAGTACTTC. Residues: CASSLGGWGNQGDEQYF. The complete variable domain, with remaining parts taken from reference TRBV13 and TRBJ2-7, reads AAGVIQSPRHLIKEKRETATLKCYPIPRHDTVYWYQQGPGQDPQFLISFYEKMQSDKGSIPDRFSAQQFSDYHSELNMSSLELGDSALYFCASSLGGWGNQGDEQYFGPGTRLTVT.

As DNA, the CDR3 is TGTGCCAGCAGCTCGGGAGGATGGGAGAATGAGCAGTTCTTC. Amino acids: CASSSGGWENEQFF. This rearrangement joins TRBV7-9 to TRBJ2-1; 7 positions match TRBD2. Germline V gene data show CDR1 as SEHNR and CDR2 as FQNEAQ (reference sequence). CDR3 length: 14 residues. V was clipped by 4 bases and J by 7 bases; unmatched bases: 7.